These 22 T cell receptor beta chains share one sample of origin, sequenced in a study of blood T cell repertoires in COVID-19. Assay used: immunoSEQ multiplex PCR; TCRdb lists only in-frame clones, some missing. This table has about 81,000 clones, approximately 90% appearing once. Input material: peripheral blood. These receptors were taken from a man aged 65 to 85 with active or convalescent COVID-19.

The rearrangement links TRBV18 to TRBJ2-3; D might be TRBD1 (7 bases). Per the germline V gene, CDR1 is KGHSH and CDR2 is LQKENI. V was trimmed by 1 base and J by 2 bases, leaving 13 bases between them. The CDR3 runs 16 residues. The CDR3 loop is CASSPRQGGITDTQYF. The CDR3 bases are TGTGCCAGCTCACCACGGCAGGGGGGAATCACAGATACGCAGTATTTT.

This chain connects TRBV7-8 to TRBJ1-2, with 7 bases aligning to TRBD1. CDR3 length: 12 residues. Germline CDR1 SGHVS, CDR2 FQNEAQ. Unmatched junction bases numbered 2, after V lost 5 bases and J lost 5 bases. CDR3 nucleotides: TGTGCCAGCAGCGGGGACAGTTATGGCTACACCTTC. Encoded protein: CASSGDSYGYTF.

In its sample, this clone was seen once. The genes are TRBV5-1 and TRBJ1-2; 9 bases are shared with TRBD1. CDR1 and CDR2 (germline): SGHRS, YFSETQ. With 1 base clipped from V and 6 bases from J, the junction kept 7 bases outside the gene matches. The CDR3 runs to 15 residues. This chain's CDR3 is CASSLNGGTGNGYTF. The CDR3 DNA sequence: TGCGCCAGCAGCTTGAACGGCGGGACAGGGAATGGCTACACCTTC.

This chain connects TRBV5-8 to TRBJ1-4, with 7 bases that match TRBD1. The CDR3 contains 16 residues. Germline lookup yields CDR1 SGHTS and CDR2 YDEGEE. Losses at the gene ends were 0 bases for V and 10 bases for J; bases not matched to a gene: 12. CDR3 in DNA: TGTGCCAGCAGCTTGGATTTATCCAGGGGGTTCGGAAAACTGTTTTTT. It codes for CASSLDLSRGFGKLFF.

The table lists this clone with a count of one. The V call is TRBV7-3, the J call TRBJ2-1; TRBD2 agrees at 11 bases. CDR1 is SGHTA and CDR2 is FQGTGA in the germline V gene. J was trimmed by 4 bases and V by 3 bases; bases with no gene match: 2. The CDR3 contains 15 residues. Here the CDR3 DNA reads TGTGCCAGCAGCTTGACTAGCGGGGAATACAATGAGCAGTTCTTC. Protein sequence: CASSLTSGEYNEQFF. Together with reference TRBV7-3 and TRBJ2-1, the CDR3 gives the full variable domain: GAGVSQTPSNKVTEKGKYVELRCDPISGHTALYWYRQSLGQGPEFLIYFQGTGAADDSGLPNDRFFAVRPEGSVSTLKIQRTERGDSAVYLCASSLTSGEYNEQFFGPGTRLTVL.

This clone has just one count. This sequence joins TRBV5-1 and TRBJ1-2; no firm D call. This CDR3 is 14 amino acids long. V was cut by 0 bases and J by 5 bases, with 11 bases left in between. Germline loops: CDR1 SGHRS, CDR2 YFSETQ. The CDR3 sequence is CASSLGTAGYGYTF. CDR3 bases: TGCGCCAGCAGCTTGGGGACCGCGGGGTATGGCTACACCTTC.

The chain carries TRBV5-5 and TRBJ1-6; 9 bases line up with TRBD1. The CDR3 runs to 17 residues. Germline loops: CDR1 SGHKS, CDR2 YYEKEE (reference sequence). Trimming took 4 bases from V and 0 from J; bases not matched to a gene: 5. The CDR3 nucleotides read TGTGCCAGCAGCCGGGACAGGGCAAGCTCCTATAATTCACCCCTCCACTTT. Amino acids: CASSRDRASSYNSPLHF.

This chain uses TRBV7-2 with TRBJ1-5; weak D call: TRBD1 (5 bases). V shed 5 bases and J shed 2 bases, with 13 bases lying between them. This CDR3 comprises 15 residues. CDR1 and CDR2 from the germline V gene are SGHTA and FQGNSA. CDR3 sequence reads: CASSPSGGGNQPQHF. The CDR3, as DNA: TGTGCCAGCAGCCCCTCCGGGGGGGGCAATCAGCCCCAGCATTTT.

The genes are TRBV7-9 and TRBJ1-1, with no clear D. Germline V gene sequence: CDR1 SEHNR, CDR2 FQNEAQ (reference sequence). This CDR3 has 14 amino acids. V shed 5 bases and J shed 3 bases, with 13 bases lying between them. CDR3 loop: CASSVDNPHTEAFF. In DNA form, the CDR3 reads TGTGCCAGCAGCGTAGACAATCCCCACACTGAAGCTTTCTTT.

V usage is TRBV4-3 and J usage is TRBJ2-3, with 9 positions matching TRBD2. Germline CDR1 reads LGHNA; CDR2 reads YSLEER. The CDR3 totals 17 residues. Trimming took 1 base from V and 0 from J; bases not matched to a gene: 5. The CDR3 region has the DNA TGCGCCAGCAGCCAAGGGGCGGGGGGGCCTAGCACAGATACGCAGTATTTT. The encoded protein is CASSQGAGGPSTDTQYF.

This chain joins TRBV4-3 and TRBJ1-1; 10 nucleotides match TRBD1. Losses at the gene ends were 1 base for V and 1 base for J; bases not matched to a gene: 0. The CDR3 loop spans 15 amino acids. The germline V gene has CDR1 LGHNA and CDR2 YSLEER. CDR3 bases: TGCGCCAGCAGCCAAGGGGACAGGGGGAACACTGAAGCTTTCTTT. It codes for CASSQGDRGNTEAFF.

The rearrangement links TRBV7-8 to TRBJ2-1, with D possibly being TRBD1 (6 bases). V was clipped by 7 bases and J by 8 bases, with 9 bases between them. The germline CDR1 and CDR2 sequences are SGHVS and FQNEAQ. The CDR3 spans 11 residues. As DNA, the CDR3 is TGTGCCAGCACCCAGGGGCATGAGCAGTTCTTC. Translating it yields CASTQGHEQFF.

This chain uses TRBV27 with TRBJ1-2; TRBD1 agrees at 11 bases. Looked up from germline, CDR1 is MNHEY and CDR2 is SMNVEV (reference sequence). The CDR3 spans 17 residues. V shed 5 bases, J shed 1 base, and the junction held 9 bases outside the gene matches. DNA of the CDR3: TGTGCCAGCAGTGCCCGGGACAGGGGGTTAATTAACTATGGCTACACCTTC. Translation: CASSARDRGLINYGYTF.

The genes are TRBV14 and TRBJ1-1; D ambiguous. Trimming stripped 4 bases from V and 3 bases from J, with 15 bases between. Germline V gene data show CDR1 as SGHDN and CDR2 as FVKESK. The CDR3 totals 15 residues. CDR3 residues: CASSLRRGSHTEAFF. In nucleotides, the CDR3 is TGTGCCAGCAGCCTTAGGCGCGGGTCGCACACTGAAGCTTTCTTT. Complete variable domain (other parts from reference TRBV14 and TRBJ1-1): EAGVTQFPSHSVIEKGQTVTLRCDPISGHDNLYWYRRVMGKEIKFLLHFVKESKQDESGMPNNRFLAERTGGTYSTLKVQPAELEDSGVYFCASSLRRGSHTEAFFGQGTRLTVV.

The V gene is TRBV25-1, the J gene TRBJ1-1; D unclear. Deletions cut 8 bases from V and 4 bases from J, with 14 bases between. The germline V gene encodes CDR1 MGHDK and CDR2 SYGVNS. The CDR3 totals 13 residues. CDR3 coding DNA: TGTGCCAGCGCCGGGGTCCGGGCCACTGAAGCTTTCTTT. As protein: CASAGVRATEAFF.

The genes are TRBV27 and TRBJ1-2; D ambiguous. V lost 5 bases and J lost 1, with 8 bases in between. CDR1 MNHEY and CDR2 SMNVEV come from the germline V gene (reference sequence). This CDR3 is built from 13 residues. The DNA of the CDR3 is TGTGCCAGCAGTACCGGGATTAACTATGGCTACACCTTC. Its protein product is CASSTGINYGYTF.

The chain combines TRBV25-1 with TRBJ2-4; D is unresolved. This CDR3 has 16 residues. The ends were cut back, 4 bases at V and 0 bases at J, with 13 bases in the middle. Looked up from germline, CDR1 is MGHDK and CDR2 is SYGVNS. This chain's CDR3 is CASSAYEMVAKNIQYF. In DNA, the CDR3 is TGTGCCAGCAGTGCCTATGAAATGGTAGCCAAAAACATTCAGTACTTC.

V is TRBV7-9 and J is TRBJ1-2, with 10 bases that match TRBD1. CDR3 size: 15 residues. Germline V gene sequence: CDR1 SEHNR, CDR2 FQNEAQ (reference sequence). The V gene end was trimmed by 4 bases and the J gene end by 2 bases; junction bases not matched to a gene: 4. CDR3 sequence: CASSSPDRGNYGYTF. CDR3 in DNA: TGTGCCAGCAGCTCCCCGGACAGGGGGAACTATGGCTACACCTTC. The full variable domain, in which reference TRBV7-9 and TRBJ1-2 provide the parts outside the CDR3, is DTGVSQNPRHKITKRGQNVTFRCDPISEHNRLYWYRQTLGQGPEFLTYFQNEAQLEKSRLLSDRFSAERPKGSFSTLEIQRTEQGDSAMYLCASSSPDRGNYGYTFGSGTRLTVV.

The chain has TRBV28 and TRBJ2-5; TRBD2 agrees at 8 bases. CDR3 length equals 15 residues. V lost 6 bases and J lost 5; bases outside the gene matches: 11. The germline CDR1 and CDR2 sequences are MDHEN and SYDVKM. CDR3: CASRTALAGYETQYF. In DNA, the CDR3 is TGTGCCAGCAGGACAGCTTTAGCGGGGTATGAGACCCAGTACTTC.

V gene TRBV5-1 combines with J gene TRBJ2-6, with D possibly being TRBD2 (5 bases). Between the trimmed V and J ends, which lost 4 bases and 0 bases, there was a span of 11 bases. This CDR3 has 16 amino acids. Germline V gives CDR1 SGHRS, CDR2 YFSETQ. The DNA of the CDR3 is TGCGCCAGCAGCCCGCGGCGGGCCTCTGGGGCCAACGTCCTGACTTTC. It encodes CASSPRRASGANVLTF.

V gene TRBV4-1 combines with J gene TRBJ2-5; 9 bases agree with TRBD2. CDR3 length: 15 amino acids. Germline lookup yields CDR1 MGHRA and CDR2 YSYEKL. The V and J ends lost 0 bases and 5 bases, in that order; junction bases with no gene match: 4. Here the CDR3 DNA reads TGCGCCAGCAGCCAAGAGGGACTAGCCGGTGAGACCCAGTACTTC. Translating it yields CASSQEGLAGETQYF.

This sequence joins TRBV10-3 and TRBJ1-4; a possible D gene is TRBD1 (5 bases). CDR1 and CDR2 from the germline V gene are ENHRY and SYGVKD. CDR3 length: 12 residues. The V gene lost 4 bases and the J gene lost 6 bases, with 6 bases spanning the gap. CDR3 loop: CAISVGDEKLFF. The CDR3 nucleotides read TGTGCCATCAGTGTAGGGGATGAAAAACTGTTTTTT.